The clone carrying this T cell receptor beta chain was seen a few times. Measured with immunoSEQ multiplex PCR; TCRdb has only the in-frame clones, and not every one. The data contain under 11,000 clones, more than 65% of them singletons. Tumor tissue was taken before any definitive surgery or chemotherapy was given. V lost 5 bases and J lost 1; bases outside the gene matches: 6. Germline V gene data show CDR1 as MNHNS and CDR2 as SASEGT. The CDR3 consists of 15 residues. These data originate in a study of high-grade serous ovarian cancer treatment subgroups. This TCR was sampled from a human donor with high-grade serous ovarian cancer. The genes are TRBV6-1 and TRBJ1-2, with 8 bases identical to TRBD1. Material: tumor tissue. The CDR3 region is CASSPRTGLNYGYTF. CDR3 bases: TGTGCCAGCAGTCCCCGGACAGGGCTTAACTATGGCTACACCTTC.